The next 6 T cell receptor beta chains were all read from a single sample in a study of technical replicates of blood from a few donors. Libraries were prepared by immunoSEQ multiplex PCR; TCRdb keeps only in-frame clonotypes and omits some of them. The sample holds under 90,000 clones, 98% seen once. The sequenced sample consisted of T cells isolated from PBMCs. These TCRs come from a human donor in good health.

The chain couples TRBV6-5 to TRBJ1-2; D is unresolved. The CDR3 contains 16 residues. With 2 bases removed from V and 6 bases from J, the gap between germline ends came to 19 bases. CDR1 is MNHEY, CDR2 SVGAGI, per germline. The CDR3 DNA sequence: TGTGCCAGCAGTTACCACGGTGCGGAAGACCAAGATGGCTACACCTTC. Its protein product is CASSYHGAEDQDGYTF.

J is TRBJ2-7 and V is TRBV7-9; D call uncertain. The CDR3 is 13 amino acids. The V end lost 2 bases, the J end lost 0 bases, and 5 bases lay between the germline ends. From germline, CDR1 is SEHNR and CDR2 FQNEAQ (reference sequence). CDR3 bases: TGTGCCAGCAGCTTACAGGACTCCTACGAGCAGTACTTC. Protein: CASSLQDSYEQYF.

The chain employs TRBV6-5 and TRBJ2-7, with D possibly matching TRBD2 (6 bases). This CDR3 spans 14 amino acids. The V gene lost 0 bases and the J gene lost 6 bases, with 12 bases spanning the gap. Germline V CDR1 and CDR2: MNHEY, SVGAGI. The CDR3: CASSYSIRGGEQYF. As DNA, the CDR3 is TGTGCCAGCAGTTACTCGATTCGGGGAGGCGAGCAGTACTTC.

The chain has TRBV10-1 and TRBJ1-3, with D uncertain. CDR1 is WNHNN and CDR2 is SYGVQD in the germline V gene (reference sequence). The CDR3 loop spans 14 amino acids. The ends were cut back, 2 bases at V and 0 bases at J, with 5 bases in the middle. DNA of the CDR3: TGCGCCAGCAGTGAGAATTACTCTGGAAACACCATATATTTT. Translated: CASSENYSGNTIYF.

In this sample, this clone turned up a few times. The chain combines TRBV10-2 with TRBJ1-5; D is uncertain. V gave up 3 bases and J gave up 7 bases, with 22 bases separating them. Germline V gene data show CDR1 as WSHSY and CDR2 as SAAADI. This CDR3 is built from 17 residues. CDR3 DNA: TGCGCCAGCAGTGATGTCGGTTGGGCATCGGCAGGCCAGCCCCAGCATTTT. Residues: CASSDVGWASAGQPQHF.

In its sample, this clone was seen once. The genes are TRBV6-5 and TRBJ1-5; TRBD1 is a possible D gene (6 bases). CDR1 and CDR2 from the germline V gene are MNHEY and SVGAGI. Trimming cost V 6 bases and J 0 bases, with 9 bases left between them. The CDR3 runs 14 residues. CDR3 residues: CASRGAYSNQPQHF. The DNA of the CDR3 is TGTGCCAGCAGGGGGGCGTATAGCAATCAGCCCCAGCATTTT.